This T cell receptor (beta chain) is from a study of OX40 agonist ivuxolimab in advanced cancers. Study-level information: Across the patients, intravenous ivuxolimab was delivered every 2 weeks at 0.01 to 10 mg/kg. The dose-escalation cohort had hepatocellular carcinoma, melanoma, renal cell or head and neck cancer.

Measured with immunoSEQ multiplex PCR; TCRdb has only the in-frame clones, and not every one. The data contain around 70,000 clones, 75% to 90% of them singletons. The CDR3 spans 14 residues. The J segment lost 3 bases and the V segment lost 4 bases, leaving 1 base of the junction unmatched. In germline, CDR1 is KGHSH, CDR2 LQKENI. The V and J genes are TRBV18 and TRBJ2-3; TRBD2 agrees at 10 bases. The specimen was CD4+ or CD8+ T cells sorted from blood, collected in a trial of the OX40 agonist ivuxolimab. This receptor was obtained from an adult with an advanced solid tumor such as melanoma, head and neck, liver or kidney cancer. The CDR3 is CASSQAGGTDTQYF. CDR3 sequence (DNA): TGTGCCAGCTCACAAGCGGGAGGGACAGATACGCAGTATTTT.